Given below is one T cell receptor beta chain in context. The method was immunoSEQ multiplex PCR; TCRdb's version includes in-frame clones alone and lacks a portion of them. Of 400,000 to 450,000 clones in the sample, about 92% are singletons; the top ten hold around 4.2%. In germline, CDR1 is ENHRY, CDR2 SYGVKD. V lost 7 bases, J lost 4 bases, and 7 bases stayed unmatched. The CDR3 has 14 amino acids. As for treatment: around 19 received Ad26.COV2.S at low or high dose, single or two shots; 5 received placebo; per-sample allocation not given. Samples were taken on day 63 after the first vaccine or placebo injection. These data originate in a study of Ad26.COV2.S vaccination and SARS-CoV-2 variants.

The J gene is TRBJ2-1, the V gene TRBV10-3; 7 bases map to TRBD1. Sequencing was performed on peripheral blood, taken in a trial of Ad26.COV2.S vaccine versus placebo. The clonotype was recovered from a person between 18 and 65 years old who received the Ad26.COV2.S COVID-19 vaccine or a placebo. The CDR3 DNA reads as TGTGCCATCACCAGGGACAGTGGGTACAATGAGCAGTTCTTC. Its protein product is CAITRDSGYNEQFF.